The 4 T cell receptor beta chains given below trace back to one sample, sequenced in a study of blood T cell repertoires in COVID-19. Sequencing was performed with immunoSEQ multiplex PCR; in TCRdb, only in-frame clones are kept and a portion is missing. The top ten clones hold more than 6.5% of a sample with roughly 160,000 clones, approximately 85% of them seen once. Input material: peripheral blood. The origin of the receptors is a woman aged 60-75 years with COVID-19, enrolled during active disease.

J is TRBJ2-7 and V is TRBV28, with 10 bases fitting TRBD2. Unmatched junction bases numbered 5, after V lost 8 bases and J lost 1 base. CDR1 MDHEN and CDR2 SYDVKM come from the germline V gene. The CDR3 has 14 residues. The CDR3 region is CASSLAGESYEQYF. The CDR3 DNA sequence: TGTGCCAGCTCCCTAGCGGGAGAATCCTACGAGCAGTACTTC.

This clone was recorded a few times. The chain employs TRBV7-8 and TRBJ2-6, with no clear D. Germline V gene lookup returns CDR1 SGHVS and CDR2 FQNEAQ. The V end lost 1 base, the J end lost 16 bases, and 14 bases lay between the germline ends. The CDR3 is 13 amino acids. This CDR3 is CASSLVGRPPLTF. CDR3 sequence (DNA): TGTGCCAGCAGCTTAGTCGGCAGGCCTCCTCTGACTTTC.

The chain carries TRBV7-2 and TRBJ2-3; TRBD1 matches 7 bases. J lost 2 bases, V lost 4 bases, and 6 bases had no gene match. CDR1 and CDR2 from the germline V gene are SGHTA and FQGNSA. The CDR3 extends over 15 amino acids. The CDR3 DNA reads TGTGCCAGCAGCTCCGGGACAGTAGTCACAGATACGCAGTATTTT. This encodes CASSSGTVVTDTQYF.

This sequence joins TRBV28 and TRBJ1-5, with 10 bases that match TRBD1. This CDR3 comprises 16 residues. CDR1 is MDHEN, CDR2 SYDVKM, per germline. Trimming took 4 bases from V and 2 from J; bases not matched to a gene: 5. The CDR3 DNA sequence: TGTGCCAGCAGTTCGACAGGGGGCGCCGGCAATCAGCCCCAGCATTTT. It translates to CASSSTGGAGNQPQHF. Full variable domain (rest looked up from reference TRBV28 and TRBJ1-5): DVKVTQSSRYLVKRTGEKVFLECVQDMDHENMFWYRQDPGLGLRLIYFSYDVKMKEKGDIPEGYSVSREKKERFSLILESASTNQTSMYLCASSSTGGAGNQPQHFGDGTRLSIL.